The subject of this entry is one TCR beta chain. This entry comes from a study of early T cells in non-severe SARS-CoV-2 infection. TCRdb re-called the 5' RACE reads with MiXCR, one entry per CDR3 protein. The table records about 52,000 distinct CDR3 sequences, roughly 6.2% of them present only once. V lost 4 bases, J lost 1 base, and 5 bases stayed unmatched. This CDR3 has 15 residues. CDR1 and CDR2 (germline): SGHVS, FQNEAQ. The source of this sequence is an adult who was a healthcare worker with PCR-confirmed SARS-CoV-2 infection or an uninfected control (not recorded which). V and J are TRBV7-8 and TRBJ2-3; TRBD2 matches 7 bases. Sequencing was done on a sample of whole blood. The CDR3 loop reads CASSSSGVGTDTQYF. CDR3 DNA: TGTGCCAGCAGCTCGAGCGGGGTAGGCACAGATACGCAGTATTTT.